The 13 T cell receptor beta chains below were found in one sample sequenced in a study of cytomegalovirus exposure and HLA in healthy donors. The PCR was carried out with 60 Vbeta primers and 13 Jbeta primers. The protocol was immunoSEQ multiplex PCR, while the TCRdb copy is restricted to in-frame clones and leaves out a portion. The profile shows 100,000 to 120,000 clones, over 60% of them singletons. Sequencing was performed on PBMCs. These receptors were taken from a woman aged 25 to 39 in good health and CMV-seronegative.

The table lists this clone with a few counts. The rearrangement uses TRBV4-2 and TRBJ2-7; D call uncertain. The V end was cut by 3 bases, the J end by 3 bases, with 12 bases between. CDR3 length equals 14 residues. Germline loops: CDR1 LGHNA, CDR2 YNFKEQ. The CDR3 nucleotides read TGTGCCAGCAGCCAGGGTGGTACAGACTACGAGCAGTACTTC. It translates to CASSQGGTDYEQYF.

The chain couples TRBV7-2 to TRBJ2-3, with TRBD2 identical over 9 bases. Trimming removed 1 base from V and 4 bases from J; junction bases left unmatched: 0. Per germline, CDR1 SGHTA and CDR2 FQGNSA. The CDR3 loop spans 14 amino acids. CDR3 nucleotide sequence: TGTGCCAGCAGCTTAGTAGCGGGAGCAGATACGCAGTATTTT. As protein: CASSLVAGADTQYF.

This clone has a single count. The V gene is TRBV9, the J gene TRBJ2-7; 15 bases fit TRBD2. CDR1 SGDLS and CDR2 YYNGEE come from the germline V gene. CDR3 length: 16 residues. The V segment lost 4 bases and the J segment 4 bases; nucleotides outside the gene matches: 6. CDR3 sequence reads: CASSFGLAGGGYEQYF. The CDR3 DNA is TGTGCCAGCAGCTTCGGACTAGCGGGAGGGGGATACGAGCAGTACTTC. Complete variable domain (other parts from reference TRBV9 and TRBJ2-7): DSGVTQTPKHLITATGQRVTLRCSPRSGDLSVYWYQQSLDQGLQFLIQYYNGEERAKGNILERFSAQQFPDLHSELNLSSLELGDSALYFCASSFGLAGGGYEQYFGPGTRLTVT.

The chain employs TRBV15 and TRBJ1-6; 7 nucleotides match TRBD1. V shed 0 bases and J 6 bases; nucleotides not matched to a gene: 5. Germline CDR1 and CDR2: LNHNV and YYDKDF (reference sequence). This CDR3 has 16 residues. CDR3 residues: CATSRDLGQVNSPLHF. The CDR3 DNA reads TGTGCCACCAGCAGAGATCTTGGACAGGTTAATTCACCCCTCCACTTT.

CDR3 region: CASSLTGAENQPQHF. CDR3 sequence (DNA): TGCGCCAGCAGCCTGACAGGGGCCGAAAATCAGCCCCAGCATTTT. This chain joins TRBV5-1 and TRBJ1-5, with 8 bases identical to TRBD1. Germline trimming cut 4 bases from V and 4 bases from J; bases unmatched to any gene: 7. This CDR3 spans 15 amino acids. The germline gives CDR1 SGHRS, CDR2 YFSETQ.

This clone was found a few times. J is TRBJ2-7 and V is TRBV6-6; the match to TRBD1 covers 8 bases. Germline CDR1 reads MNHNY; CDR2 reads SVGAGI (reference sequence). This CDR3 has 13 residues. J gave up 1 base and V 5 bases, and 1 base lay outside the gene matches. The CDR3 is CASSRTGSYEQYF. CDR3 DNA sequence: TGTGCCAGCAGTAGGACAGGGTCCTACGAGCAGTACTTC.

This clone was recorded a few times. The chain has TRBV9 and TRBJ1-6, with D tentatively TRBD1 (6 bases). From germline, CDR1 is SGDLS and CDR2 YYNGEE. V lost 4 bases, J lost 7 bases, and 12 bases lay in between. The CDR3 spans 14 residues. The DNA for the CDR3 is TGTGCCAGCAGCAAGACAGGCCCCAATTCACCCCTCCACTTT. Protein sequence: CASSKTGPNSPLHF. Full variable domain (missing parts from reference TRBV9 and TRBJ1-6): DSGVTQTPKHLITATGQRVTLRCSPRSGDLSVYWYQQSLDQGLQFLIQYYNGEERAKGNILERFSAQQFPDLHSELNLSSLELGDSALYFCASSKTGPNSPLHFGNGTRLTVT.

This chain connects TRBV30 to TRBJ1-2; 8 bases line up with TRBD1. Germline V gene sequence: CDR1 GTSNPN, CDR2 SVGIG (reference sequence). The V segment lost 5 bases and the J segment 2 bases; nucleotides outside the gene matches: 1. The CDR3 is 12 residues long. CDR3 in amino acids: CAWGDRNYGYTF. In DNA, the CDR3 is TGTGCCTGGGGGGACAGGAACTATGGCTACACCTTC.

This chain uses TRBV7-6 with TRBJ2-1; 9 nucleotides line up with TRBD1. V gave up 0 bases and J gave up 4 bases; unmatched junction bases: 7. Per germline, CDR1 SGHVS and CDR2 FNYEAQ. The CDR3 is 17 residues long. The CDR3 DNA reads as TGTGCCAGCAGCTTAGCGGGGGACAGGGTCCAGTACAATGAGCAGTTCTTC. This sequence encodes CASSLAGDRVQYNEQFF.

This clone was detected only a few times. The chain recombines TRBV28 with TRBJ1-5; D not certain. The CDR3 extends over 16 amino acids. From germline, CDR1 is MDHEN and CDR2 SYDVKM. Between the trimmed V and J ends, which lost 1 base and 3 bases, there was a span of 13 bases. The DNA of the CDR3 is TGTGCCAGCAGTTTATTTGGCGGTTTGGACAATCAGCCCCAGCATTTT. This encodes CASSLFGGLDNQPQHF.

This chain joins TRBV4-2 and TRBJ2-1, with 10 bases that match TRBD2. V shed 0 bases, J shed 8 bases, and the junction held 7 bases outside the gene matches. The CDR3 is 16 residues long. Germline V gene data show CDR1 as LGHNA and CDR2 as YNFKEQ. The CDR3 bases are TGTGCCAGCAGCCAAGAACTAGCGGGAACTGTCTATGAGCAGTTCTTC. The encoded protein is CASSQELAGTVYEQFF.

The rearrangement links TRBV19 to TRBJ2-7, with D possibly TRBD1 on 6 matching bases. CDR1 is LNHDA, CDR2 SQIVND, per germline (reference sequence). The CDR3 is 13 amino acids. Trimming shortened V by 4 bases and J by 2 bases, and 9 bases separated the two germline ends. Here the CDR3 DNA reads TGTGCCAGTAGTAGGACAGAAACCTACGAGCAGTACTTC. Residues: CASSRTETYEQYF.

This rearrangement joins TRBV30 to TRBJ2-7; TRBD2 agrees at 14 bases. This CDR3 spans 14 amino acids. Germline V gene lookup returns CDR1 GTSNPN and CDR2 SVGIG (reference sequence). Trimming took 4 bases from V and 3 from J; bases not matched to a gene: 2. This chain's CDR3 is CAWTGLAGVYEQYF. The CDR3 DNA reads TGTGCCTGGACGGGACTAGCGGGAGTCTACGAGCAGTACTTC.